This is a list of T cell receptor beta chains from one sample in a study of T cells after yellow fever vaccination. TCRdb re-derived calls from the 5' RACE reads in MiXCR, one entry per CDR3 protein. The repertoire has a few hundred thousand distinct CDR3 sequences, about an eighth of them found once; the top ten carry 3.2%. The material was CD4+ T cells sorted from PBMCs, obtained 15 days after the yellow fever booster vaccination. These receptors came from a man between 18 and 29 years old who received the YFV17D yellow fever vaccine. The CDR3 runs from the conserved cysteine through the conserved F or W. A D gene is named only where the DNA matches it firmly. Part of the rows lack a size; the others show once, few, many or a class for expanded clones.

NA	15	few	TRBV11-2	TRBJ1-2	CASSFRATRYYGYTF	TGTGCCAGCAGCTTCCGCGCTACTAGGTACTATGGCTACACCTTC
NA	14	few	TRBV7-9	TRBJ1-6	CASSLELRISPLHF	TGTGCCAGCAGCTTAGAGCTCAGGATCTCACCCCTCCACTTT
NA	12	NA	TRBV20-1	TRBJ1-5	CSARRSNQPQHF	TGCAGTGCTAGGAGGAGCAATCAGCCCCAGCATTTT
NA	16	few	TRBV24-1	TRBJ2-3	CATSGPIASGTDTQYF	TGTGCCACCAGTGGTCCGATAGCCTCGGGCACAGATACGCAGTATTTT
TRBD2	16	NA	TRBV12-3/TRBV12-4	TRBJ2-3	CASSPVGGGVADTQYF	TGTGCCAGCAGTCCGGTTGGCGGGGGGGTCGCAGATACGCAGTATTTT
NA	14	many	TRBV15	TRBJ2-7	CATSRGGGNHEQYF	TGTGCCACCAGCAGAGGAGGGGGGAACCACGAGCAGTACTTC
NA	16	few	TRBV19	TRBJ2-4	CASSIRGQGAKNIQYF	TGTGCCAGTAGTATTCGGGGGCAGGGGGCCAAAAACATTCAGTACTTC
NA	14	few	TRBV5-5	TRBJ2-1	CASSFGMGYNEQFF	TGTGCCAGCAGCTTCGGGATGGGGTACAATGAGCAGTTCTTC
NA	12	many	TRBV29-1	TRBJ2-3	CSVRPSEGTQYF	TGCAGCGTGCGGCCATCGGAGGGTACGCAGTATTTT
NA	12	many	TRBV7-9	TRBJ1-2	CASSFPNYGYTF	TGTGCCAGCAGCTTCCCAAACTATGGCTACACCTTC
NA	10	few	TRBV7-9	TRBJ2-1	CASEGREQFF	TGTGCCAGCGAGGGACGGGAGCAGTTCTTC
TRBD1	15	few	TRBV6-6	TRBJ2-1	CASSYGQGSYNEQFF	TGTGCCAGCAGTTATGGACAGGGCTCCTACAATGAGCAGTTCTTC
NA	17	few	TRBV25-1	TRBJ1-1	CASSLRGTSELNTEAFF	TGTGCCAGCAGTTTGAGGGGGACCTCGGAATTGAACACTGAAGCTTTCTTT
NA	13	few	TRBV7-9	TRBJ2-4	CASSFEGRDIQYF	TGTGCCAGCAGCTTCGAGGGGCGGGACATTCAGTACTTC
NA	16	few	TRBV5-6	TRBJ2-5	CASSLRSGLRRETQYF	TGTGCCAGCAGCTTGCGATCCGGGTTGAGACGAGAGACCCAGTACTTC
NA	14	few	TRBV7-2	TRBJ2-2	CASSPKAFTGELFF	TGTGCCAGCAGCCCCAAGGCCTTCACCGGGGAGCTGTTTTTT
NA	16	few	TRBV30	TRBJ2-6	CAWIPQPRAGANVLTF	TGTGCCTGGATCCCCCAACCGAGGGCTGGGGCCAACGTCCTGACTTTC
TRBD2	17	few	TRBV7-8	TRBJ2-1	CASSLAGLAGTYNEQFF	TGTGCCAGCAGCTTAGCGGGGCTAGCGGGGACCTACAATGAGCAGTTCTTC
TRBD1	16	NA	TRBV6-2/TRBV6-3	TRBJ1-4	CASSRGQGLTNEKLFF	TGTGCCAGCAGTCGAGGACAGGGTCTGACTAATGAAAAACTGTTTTTT
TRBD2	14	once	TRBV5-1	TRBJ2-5	CASSYGAGEETQYF	TGCGCCAGCAGCTATGGAGCGGGGGAAGAGACCCAGTACTTC
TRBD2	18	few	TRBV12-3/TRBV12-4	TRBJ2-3	CASSLATVTSGGTDTQYF	TGTGCCAGCAGTTTAGCGACGGTGACTAGCGGGGGTACAGATACGCAGTATTTT
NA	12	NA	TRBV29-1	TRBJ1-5	CSVRTGNQPQHF	TGCAGCGTTCGAACAGGGAATCAGCCCCAGCATTTT
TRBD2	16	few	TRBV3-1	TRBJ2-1	CASSQDQGLAARGQFF	TGTGCCAGCAGCCAAGATCAAGGACTAGCGGCCCGGGGGCAGTTCTTC
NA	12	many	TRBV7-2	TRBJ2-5	CASRGASETQYF	TGTGCCAGCCGGGGGGCCAGTGAGACCCAGTACTTC
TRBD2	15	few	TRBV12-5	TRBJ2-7	CASAKLAVLSYEQYF	TGTGCTAGTGCCAAACTAGCGGTCCTCTCCTACGAGCAGTACTTC
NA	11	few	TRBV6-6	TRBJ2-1	CASRQLRRQFF	TGTGCCAGCAGACAACTACGACGGCAGTTCTTC